One and the same sample provided the 7 T cell receptor beta chains below, sequenced in a study of OX40 agonist ivuxolimab in advanced cancers. Clones were read by immunoSEQ multiplex PCR, and TCRdb kept only the in-frame ones, dropping some. The sample has under 80,000 clones; 86% are singletons. The sample was CD4+ or CD8+ T cells sorted from blood, taken in a trial of the OX40 agonist ivuxolimab. The receptors stem from an adult with an advanced solid tumor such as melanoma, head and neck, liver or kidney cancer.

This clone has just one count. The CDR3 sequence is CASSRLTGGRGEQFF. CDR3 nucleotide sequence: TGTGCCAGCAGCCGCCTAACAGGGGGCAGGGGTGAGCAGTTCTTC. The chain carries TRBV7-9 and TRBJ2-1; 9 bases line up with TRBD1. Germline V gene lookup returns CDR1 SEHNR and CDR2 FQNEAQ (reference sequence). V lost 5 bases to trimming and J lost 9 bases; unmatched junction nucleotides: 11. The CDR3 runs to 15 residues.

The rearrangement uses TRBV27 and TRBJ2-5; 7 nucleotides align to TRBD2. Germline V gene data show CDR1 as MNHEY and CDR2 as SMNVEV (reference sequence). This CDR3 comprises 16 residues. After removal of 6 bases from V and 2 bases from J, the junction contained 12 bases not matched to a gene. In nucleotides, the CDR3 is TGTGCCAGCAGCCGCACTGTAGCGGGTCCTCAAGAGACCCAGTACTTC. The encoded protein is CASSRTVAGPQETQYF.

The chain employs TRBV11-3 and TRBJ2-5; 7 nucleotides align to TRBD2. The CDR3 consists of 15 residues. J lost 4 bases, V lost 5 bases, and 10 bases had no gene match. In germline, CDR1 is SGHNT, CDR2 YENEEA. The CDR3 coding sequence is TGTGCCAGCAGCCCCGGACTAGTCCGGGCAGAGACCCAGTACTTC. Its protein is CASSPGLVRAETQYF.

The chain uses TRBV9 and TRBJ2-7; 13 positions match TRBD2. In germline, CDR1 is SGDLS, CDR2 YYNGEE. This CDR3 region has 15 residues. V lost 2 bases to trimming and J lost 1 base; unmatched junction nucleotides: 0. CDR3 amino acids: CASSVGLAGSYEQYF. CDR3 coding DNA: TGTGCCAGCAGCGTGGGACTAGCGGGGTCCTACGAGCAGTACTTC.

The CDR3 here is CASSEGGSYNSPLHF. In nucleotides, the CDR3 is TGTGCCAGCAGTGAAGGAGGTTCTTATAATTCACCCCTCCACTTT. The V gene is TRBV6-4, the J gene TRBJ1-6; D is uncertain. This CDR3 is built from 15 residues. Trimming pared 3 bases from V and 4 bases from J, leaving 10 bases between. Germline CDR1 and CDR2: MRHNA and SNTAGT.

The chain links TRBV7-9 to TRBJ2-7, with D perhaps matching TRBD2 (6 bases). Germline loops: CDR1 SEHNR, CDR2 FQNEAQ (reference sequence). The CDR3 is 15 amino acids. V lost 5 bases and J 5 bases, leaving 19 bases between the germline ends. CDR3 sequence reads: CASSPRGLSEDEQYF. The CDR3 region has the DNA TGTGCCAGCAGCCCGAGGGGACTCTCTGAGGACGAGCAGTACTTC. Using reference TRBV7-9 and TRBJ2-7 for the parts outside the CDR3, the full variable domain is DTGVSQNPRHKITKRGQNVTFRCDPISEHNRLYWYRQTLGQGPEFLTYFQNEAQLEKSRLLSDRFSAERPKGSFSTLEIQRTEQGDSAMYLCASSPRGLSEDEQYFGPGTRLTVT.

The CDR3 sequence: CASSPRTSGGSFSYNEQFF. Written as DNA, the CDR3 is TGTGCCAGCAGCCCCCGGACTAGCGGGGGCAGCTTTTCCTACAATGAGCAGTTCTTC. This chain connects TRBV7-8 to TRBJ2-1; TRBD2 aligns across 13 bases. Germline V CDR1 and CDR2: SGHVS, FQNEAQ. This CDR3 is built from 19 residues. The junction had 11 bases not matched to a gene; V was cut back by 5 bases and J by 1 base.